This T cell receptor (beta chain) is from a study of PD-1 blockade in classical Hodgkin lymphoma (dated by TCRdb to about 2020). Notes on the research overall: Nivolumab dosing was 3 mg/kg intravenously every 2 weeks, continuing until either disease progression or unacceptable toxicity. A peripheral blood immune signature of response to PD-1 blockade in classical Hodgkin lymphoma was defined using TCR beta sequencing and CyTOF. The paper as a whole reports these results and caveats: Lower diversity was observed in patients in whom nivolumab was started less than 1 year after ASCT, and these patients were excluded from later analyses so that confounding by immune reconstitution would be avoided. Only a single clinical trial cohort was studied, and what caused the repertoire differences, possibly disease activity or prior therapy, remained undefined. By C4D1, a significant rise was seen in CD4+ TCR diversity but not in CD8+ TCR diversity (p=0.0027 vs p=0.16), and the rise was most apparent among complete responders (p=0.02). Baseline TCR diversity was reported as lower in newly diagnosed patients than in healthy donors, and lower still in relapsed/refractory patients. Among trial patients, those achieving complete response had baseline diversity similar to that of newly diagnosed patients, while diversity was significantly lower in partial responders and progressors.

Remarks on this clone: Its cognate antigen has yet to be identified. Base quality data are lacking; no much larger clone is found one base away.

Genomic DNA was extracted with the Qiagen DNeasy kit from unsorted PBMCs and from negatively selected CD4+ and CD8+ fractions. Amplification of TCR beta CDR3 regions was done by immunoSEQ multiplex PCR with primers that anneal to V and J segments. A synthetic immune receptor repertoire was used to minimize amplification bias, and remaining bias was computationally removed after sequencing. As for the authors' bioinformatics: Repertoire diversity was quantified as the Shannon entropy index using custom Python scripts. Unsorted, CD4+ and CD8+ repertoires were examined separately, except in combined analyses, for which CD4+ and CD8+ sequences were merged in silico. A clone was considered expanded if an increase in frequency of at least 2-fold after treatment relative to C1D1 was found, and a pseudocount of 0.5 was applied to clones undetected at baseline. Clones with 0 or 1 copy at C1D1 were classified as singleton clones, and clones with 2 or more copies were classified as non-singleton clones. Clones expanded in unsorted samples were assigned a CD4+, CD8+ or unknown annotation through matching of protein sequences in sorted samples from the same patient. Wilcoxon tests on paired samples were used to test diversity changes from C1D1 to C4D1. Here the immuneACCESS table is served through TCRdb, limited to in-frame sequences with V and J called. Missing clones are a known gap in these copies; in checked studies unresolved V genes cover under half, and the rest lacks a known reason. V, J and clone size are those of that table, while D and trimming were read from the DNA. The table for this sample lists just under 65,000 clones; less than 95% of them were counted only once. The ten largest clonotypes hold around 10% of the sample.

This sample's time point label indicates: cycle 4 day 1 (C4D1), after around six weeks of nivolumab. Relapse after autologous stem cell transplantation had occurred in all trial patients, and cohorts A, B and C were distinguished by prior brentuximab vedotin exposure. The trial cohort was composed of 56 patients with relapsed/refractory classical Hodgkin lymphoma, for whom complete response, partial response or progressive disease was recorded as best overall response. In the multi-cohort phase II CheckMate 205 trial, trial patients received single-agent nivolumab. An independent review committee assessed best overall response by applying the 2007 International Working Group response criteria. PBMCs from the trial were collected at three points: immediately before nivolumab initiation (C1D1), and during therapy at cycle 2 day 1 and cycle 4 day 1. Peripheral blood was collected in 8 mL Vacutainer Cell Preparation Tubes, from which PBMCs were isolated by centrifugation and then cryopreserved.

At the junction V is shortened by 4 bases and J by 3 bases, with 11 bases in between. The germline V gene specifies SGHDT as CDR1 and YYEEEE as CDR2. Measured from the cysteine to the phenylalanine, the CDR3 is 13 residues long. Here the CDR3 DNA is all that survives: 39 bases in frame from base 1. The material sequenced was peripheral blood mononuclear cells (PBMCs), taken before the fourth cycle of nivolumab. This receptor was taken from a human donor with classical Hodgkin lymphoma. This sequence uses TRBV5-6 and TRBJ2-7; the D gene identity is not certain. For the CDR3, the sequence is CASSLDRYYEQYF. The DNA is as follows: TGTGCCAGCAGCCTTGACCGTTACTACGAGCAGTACTTC.